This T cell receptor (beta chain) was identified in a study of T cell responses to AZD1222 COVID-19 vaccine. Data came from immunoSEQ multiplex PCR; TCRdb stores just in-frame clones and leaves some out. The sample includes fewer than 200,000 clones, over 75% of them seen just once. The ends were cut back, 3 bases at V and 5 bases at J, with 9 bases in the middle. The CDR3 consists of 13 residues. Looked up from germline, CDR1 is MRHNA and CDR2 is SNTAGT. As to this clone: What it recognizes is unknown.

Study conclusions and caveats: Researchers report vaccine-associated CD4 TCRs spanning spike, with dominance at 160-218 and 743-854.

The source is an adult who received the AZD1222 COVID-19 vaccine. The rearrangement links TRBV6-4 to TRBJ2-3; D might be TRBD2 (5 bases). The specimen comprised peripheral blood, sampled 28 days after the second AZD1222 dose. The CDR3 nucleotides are TGTGCCAGCAGTGAGAGTGGACTAGATACGCAGTATTTT. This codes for CASSESGLDTQYF.